Below are 12 T cell receptor beta chains sequenced from a single sample in a study of T cells in placental villitis. The libraries were made with immunoSEQ v4. The method was immunoSEQ multiplex PCR; TCRdb's version includes in-frame clones alone and lacks a portion of them. The sample gives 2,000 to 3,000 clones, around 83% of which show up once; around 48% is in the top ten. Source material: placental tissue containing maternal and fetal cells. The source of these receptors is a human patient with infectious villitis; the placental T cells may come from both mother and fetus.

CDR3 region: CASSLEGTGRQPQHF. CDR3 coding DNA: TGTGCCAGCAGCTTAGAGGGGACAGGGAGACAGCCCCAGCATTTT. The V call is TRBV7-8, the J call TRBJ1-5; 9 nucleotides line up with TRBD1. The trim removed 1 base at V and 7 bases at J, leaving 5 bases unmatched. The CDR3 extends over 15 amino acids. Germline CDR1 SGHVS, CDR2 FQNEAQ.

The chain uses TRBV7-9 and TRBJ1-4; D remains unclear. V lost 1 base and J lost 2, with 11 bases in between. CDR3 length equals 16 residues. Germline V gene sequence: CDR1 SEHNR, CDR2 FQNEAQ (reference sequence). CDR3: CASSLGSGDTNEKLFF. CDR3 DNA: TGTGCCAGCAGCTTAGGGTCCGGGGATACTAATGAAAAACTGTTTTTT.

This rearrangement joins TRBV12-3 or TRBV12-4 to TRBJ2-3; 7 nucleotides align to TRBD2. The J segment lost 7 bases and the V segment lost 6 bases, leaving 4 bases of the junction unmatched. This CDR3 spans 12 amino acids. CDR3 protein: CASRLLANTQYF. DNA of the CDR3: TGTGCCAGCAGACTACTAGCGAATACGCAGTATTTT.

The chain couples TRBV5-4 to TRBJ1-1; D may be TRBD1 (5 bases). This CDR3 is built from 14 residues. CDR1 and CDR2 (germline): SGHNT, YYREEE (reference sequence). V was pared by 0 bases and J by 4 bases, with 10 bases between. The CDR3 is CASSLAGRGTEAFF. The CDR3 DNA follows: TGTGCCAGCAGCTTGGCGGGGAGGGGCACTGAAGCTTTCTTT.

The J gene is TRBJ2-7, the V gene TRBV21-1. TRBV21-1 is labeled a pseudogene. This CDR3 contains 11 residues. Written as DNA, the CDR3 is TGTGCCAGCAGCAAAGGGTACGAGCAGTACTTC. It encodes CASSKGYEQYF.

The chain links TRBV11-2 to TRBJ2-5, with D maybe TRBD1 (6 bases). With 6 bases removed from V and 4 bases from J, the gap between germline ends came to 9 bases. This CDR3 contains 12 residues. Germline assignment: CDR1 SGHAT and CDR2 FQNNGV. The CDR3 nucleotides read TGTGCCAGCAGGTACAGGGCAGAGACCCAGTACTTC. Translated: CASRYRAETQYF.

The chain couples TRBV5-4 to TRBJ1-3; D unresolved. The germline V gene has CDR1 SGHNT and CDR2 YYREEE (reference sequence). This CDR3 has 14 amino acids. Trimming took 0 bases from V and 0 from J, leaving 4 bases between them. CDR3 protein: CASSLGGSGNTIYF. The CDR3 DNA sequence: TGTGCCAGCAGCTTGGGGGGCTCTGGAAACACCATATATTTT. The full variable domain, rest sourced from reference TRBV5-4 and TRBJ1-3, is ETGVTQSPTHLIKTRGQQVTLRCSSQSGHNTVSWYQQALGQGPQFIFQYYREEENGRGNFPPRFSGLQFPNYSSELNVNALELDDSALYLCASSLGGSGNTIYFGEGSWLTVV.

This clone was observed a single time. CDR3 nucleotide sequence: TGTGCCATCAGCGACTCCCGGGGGACCTCCAACACTGAAGCTTTCTTT. Translated, it gives CAISDSRGTSNTEAFF. The V and J genes are TRBV10-3 and TRBJ1-1; possible D gene TRBD1, 5 bases. There are 16 residues in the CDR3. Germline V gene data show CDR1 as ENHRY and CDR2 as SYGVKD. The V end was cut by 6 bases, the J end by 2 bases, with 19 bases between.

The chain is built from TRBV21-1 and TRBJ1-1. TRBV21-1 is given as a pseudogene. This CDR3 contains 17 residues. The CDR3 loop is CASTLREQGGRNTEAFF. CDR3 in DNA: TGTGCCAGCACCCTACGGGAACAGGGAGGGAGGAACACTGAAGCTTTCTTT.

The V call is TRBV30, the J call TRBJ2-7, with D hard to call. Germline assignment: CDR1 GTSNPN and CDR2 SVGIG (reference sequence). V lost 2 bases to trimming and J lost 1 base, with 15 bases between them. This CDR3 comprises 15 residues. The CDR3 region is CAWSPIRQVSYEQYF. The CDR3 nucleotides read TGTGCCTGGAGTCCGATCAGGCAGGTGTCCTACGAGCAGTACTTC.

Here the CDR3 reads CASSLGTSGGQETQYF. DNA of the CDR3: TGCGCCAGCAGCTTGGGGACTAGCGGGGGGCAAGAGACCCAGTACTTC. V usage is TRBV5-1 and J usage is TRBJ2-5; 14 bases map to TRBD2. This CDR3 spans 16 amino acids. Per the germline V gene, CDR1 is SGHRS and CDR2 is YFSETQ. With 0 bases clipped from V and 2 bases from J, the junction kept 0 bases outside the gene matches.

This clone has just one count. The chain carries TRBV19 and TRBJ2-7; no firm D call. Germline V gene lookup returns CDR1 LNHDA and CDR2 SQIVND (reference sequence). This CDR3 contains 10 residues. V was clipped by 4 bases and J by 2 bases, with 0 bases between them. DNA for the CDR3: TGTGCCAGTAGTACCTACGAGCAGTACTTC. It is translated as CASSTYEQYF.